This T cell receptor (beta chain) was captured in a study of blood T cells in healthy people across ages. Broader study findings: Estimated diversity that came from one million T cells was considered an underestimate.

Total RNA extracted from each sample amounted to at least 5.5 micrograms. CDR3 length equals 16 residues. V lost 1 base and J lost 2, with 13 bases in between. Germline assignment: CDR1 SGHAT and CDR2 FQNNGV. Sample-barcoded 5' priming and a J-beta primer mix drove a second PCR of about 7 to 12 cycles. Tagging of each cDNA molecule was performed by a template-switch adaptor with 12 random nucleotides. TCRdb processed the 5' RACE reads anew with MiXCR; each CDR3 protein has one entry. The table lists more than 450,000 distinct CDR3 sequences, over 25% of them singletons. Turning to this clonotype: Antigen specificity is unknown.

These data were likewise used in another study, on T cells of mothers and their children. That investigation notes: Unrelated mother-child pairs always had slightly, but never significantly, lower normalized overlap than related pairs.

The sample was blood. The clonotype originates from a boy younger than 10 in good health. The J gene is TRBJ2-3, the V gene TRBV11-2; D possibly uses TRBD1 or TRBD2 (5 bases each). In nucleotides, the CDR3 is TGTGCCAGCAGCTTAGCGGCAGGGACCTACACAGATACGCAGTATTTT. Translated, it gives CASSLAAGTYTDTQYF.